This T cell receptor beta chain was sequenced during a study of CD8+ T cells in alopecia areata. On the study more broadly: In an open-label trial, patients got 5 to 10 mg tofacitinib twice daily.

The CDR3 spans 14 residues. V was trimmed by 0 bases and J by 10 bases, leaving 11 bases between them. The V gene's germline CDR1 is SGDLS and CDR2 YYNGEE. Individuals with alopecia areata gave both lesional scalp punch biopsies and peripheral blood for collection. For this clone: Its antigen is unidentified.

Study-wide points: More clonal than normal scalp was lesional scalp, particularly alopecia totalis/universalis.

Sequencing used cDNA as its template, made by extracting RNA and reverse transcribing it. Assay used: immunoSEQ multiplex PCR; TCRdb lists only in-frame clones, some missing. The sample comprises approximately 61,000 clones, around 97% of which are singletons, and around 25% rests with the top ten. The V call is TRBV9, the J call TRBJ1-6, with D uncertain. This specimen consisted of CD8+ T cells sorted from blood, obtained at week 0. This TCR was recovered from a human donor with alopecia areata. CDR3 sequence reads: CASSVGGVKSPLHF. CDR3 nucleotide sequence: TGTGCCAGCAGCGTAGGCGGGGTTAAATCACCCCTCCACTTT.